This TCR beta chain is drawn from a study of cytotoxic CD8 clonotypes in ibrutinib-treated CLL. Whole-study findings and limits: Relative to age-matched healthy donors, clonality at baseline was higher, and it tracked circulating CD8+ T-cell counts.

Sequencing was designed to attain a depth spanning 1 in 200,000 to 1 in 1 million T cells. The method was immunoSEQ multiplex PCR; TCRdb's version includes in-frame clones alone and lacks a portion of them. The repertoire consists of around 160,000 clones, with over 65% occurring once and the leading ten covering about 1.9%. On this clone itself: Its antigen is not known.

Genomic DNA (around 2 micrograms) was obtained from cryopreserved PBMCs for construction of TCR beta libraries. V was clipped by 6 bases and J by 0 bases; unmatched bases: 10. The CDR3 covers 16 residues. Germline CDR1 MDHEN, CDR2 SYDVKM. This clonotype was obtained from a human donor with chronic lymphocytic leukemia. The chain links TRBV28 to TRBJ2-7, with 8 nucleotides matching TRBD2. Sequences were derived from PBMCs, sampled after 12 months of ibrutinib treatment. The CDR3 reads CASRSPLADHSYEQYF. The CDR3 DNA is TGTGCCAGCAGGAGCCCACTAGCGGACCACTCCTACGAGCAGTACTTC. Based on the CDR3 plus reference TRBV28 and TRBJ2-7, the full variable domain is DVKVTQSSRYLVKRTGEKVFLECVQDMDHENMFWYRQDPGLGLRLIYFSYDVKMKEKGDIPEGYSVSREKKERFSLILESASTNQTSMYLCASRSPLADHSYEQYFGPGTRLTVT.